The clone carrying this TCR beta chain has ten or more counts. The data are from a study of T cells in Graves' hyperthyroidism and ophthalmopathy. TCR beta CDR3 sequences were amplified from RNA transcripts. During a first-round RT-PCR of the TCR CDR3, the HTBI primer set was used. MiXCR, run by TCRdb on the multiplex PCR reads, gives a single entry per CDR3 protein. The data hold about 570,000 distinct CDR3 sequences, with 14% observed a single time. CDR3 length equals 16 residues. The ends were cut back, 6 bases at V and 0 bases at J, with 18 bases in the middle. Germline V CDR1 and CDR2: DFQATT, SNEGSKA (reference sequence).

The gene calls are TRBV20-1 and TRBJ2-1, with D possibly TRBD2 on 5 matching bases. The TCR was taken from a woman aged 40-49 years with Graves' hyperthyroidism. Sequenced sample: blood. The CDR3 nucleotides are TGCAGTGCAGGAGCCGGGAACTTCCCCTCCTACAATGAGCAGTTCTTC. Translated: CSAGAGNFPSYNEQFF.